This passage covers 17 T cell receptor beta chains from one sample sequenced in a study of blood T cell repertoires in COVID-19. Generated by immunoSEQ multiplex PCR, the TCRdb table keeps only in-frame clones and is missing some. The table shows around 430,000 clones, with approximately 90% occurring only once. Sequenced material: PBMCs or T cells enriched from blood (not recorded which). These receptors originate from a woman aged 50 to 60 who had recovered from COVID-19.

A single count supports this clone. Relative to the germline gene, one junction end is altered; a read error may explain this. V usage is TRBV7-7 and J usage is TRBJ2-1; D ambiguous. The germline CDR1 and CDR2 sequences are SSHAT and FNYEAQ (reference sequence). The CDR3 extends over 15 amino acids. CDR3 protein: CASSLTVSSYNEQFF. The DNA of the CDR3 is TGTGCTAGCAGCTTAACAGTGAGCTCCTACAATGAGCAGTTCTTC.

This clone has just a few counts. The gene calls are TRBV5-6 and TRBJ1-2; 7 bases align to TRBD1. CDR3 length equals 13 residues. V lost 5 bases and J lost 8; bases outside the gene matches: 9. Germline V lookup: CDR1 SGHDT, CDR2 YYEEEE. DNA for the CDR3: TGTGCCAGCAGAACCGACAGGGCGGGCGGCTACACCTTC. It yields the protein CASRTDRAGGYTF.

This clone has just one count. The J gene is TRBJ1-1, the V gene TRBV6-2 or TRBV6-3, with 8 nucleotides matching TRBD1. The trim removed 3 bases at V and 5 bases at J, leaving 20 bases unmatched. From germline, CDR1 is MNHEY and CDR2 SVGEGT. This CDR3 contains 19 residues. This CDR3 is CASSYQTFGTGTSETEAFF. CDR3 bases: TGTGCCAGCAGTTATCAGACTTTCGGGACAGGTACCTCCGAGACTGAAGCTTTCTTT.

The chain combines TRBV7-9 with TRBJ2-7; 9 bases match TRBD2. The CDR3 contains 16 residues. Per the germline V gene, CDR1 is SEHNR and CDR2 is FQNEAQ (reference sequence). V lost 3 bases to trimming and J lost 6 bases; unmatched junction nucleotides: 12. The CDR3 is CASSLDISSGAGEQYF. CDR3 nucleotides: TGTGCCAGCAGCTTGGACATATCTAGCGGGGCCGGCGAGCAGTACTTC.

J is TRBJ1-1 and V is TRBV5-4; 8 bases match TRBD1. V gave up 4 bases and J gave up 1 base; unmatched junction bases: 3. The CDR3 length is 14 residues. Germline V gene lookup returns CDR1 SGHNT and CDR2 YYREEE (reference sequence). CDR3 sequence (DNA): TGTGCCAGCAGCAAAGGACAGGGGAACACTGAAGCTTTCTTT. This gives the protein CASSKGQGNTEAFF.

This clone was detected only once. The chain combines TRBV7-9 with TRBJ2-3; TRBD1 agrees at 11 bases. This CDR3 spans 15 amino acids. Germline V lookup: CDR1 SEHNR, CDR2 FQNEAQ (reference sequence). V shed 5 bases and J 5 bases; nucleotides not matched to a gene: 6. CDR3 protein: CASSAPGTGGDTQYF. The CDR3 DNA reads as TGTGCCAGCAGCGCGCCGGGGACAGGGGGAGATACGCAGTATTTT.

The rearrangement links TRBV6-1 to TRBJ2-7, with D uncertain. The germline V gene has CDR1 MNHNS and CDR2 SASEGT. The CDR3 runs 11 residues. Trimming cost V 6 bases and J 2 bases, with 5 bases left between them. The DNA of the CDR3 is TGTGCCAGCAGCGCAGCCTACGAGCAGTACTTC. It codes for CASSAAYEQYF.

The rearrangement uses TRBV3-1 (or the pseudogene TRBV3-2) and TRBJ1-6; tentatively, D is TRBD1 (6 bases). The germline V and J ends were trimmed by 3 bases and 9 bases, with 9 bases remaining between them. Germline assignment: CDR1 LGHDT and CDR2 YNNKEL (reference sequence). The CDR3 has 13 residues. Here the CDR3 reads CASSQDRGSPLHF. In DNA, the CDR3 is TGTGCCAGCAGCCAGGACAGAGGTTCACCCCTCCACTTT.

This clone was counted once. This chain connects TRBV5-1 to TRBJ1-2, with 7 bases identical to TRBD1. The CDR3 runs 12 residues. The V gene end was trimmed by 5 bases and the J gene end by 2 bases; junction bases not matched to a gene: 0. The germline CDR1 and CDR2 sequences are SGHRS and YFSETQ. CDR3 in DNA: TGCGCCAGCAGGACAGGGAACTATGGCTACACCTTC. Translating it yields CASRTGNYGYTF.

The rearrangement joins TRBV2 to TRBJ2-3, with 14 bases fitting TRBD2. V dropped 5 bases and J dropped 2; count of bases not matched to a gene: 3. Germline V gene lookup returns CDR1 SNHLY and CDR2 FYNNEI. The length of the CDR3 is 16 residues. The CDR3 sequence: CASSQGLAGDTDTQYF. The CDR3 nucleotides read TGTGCCAGCAGTCAGGGACTAGCGGGGGACACAGATACGCAGTATTTT.

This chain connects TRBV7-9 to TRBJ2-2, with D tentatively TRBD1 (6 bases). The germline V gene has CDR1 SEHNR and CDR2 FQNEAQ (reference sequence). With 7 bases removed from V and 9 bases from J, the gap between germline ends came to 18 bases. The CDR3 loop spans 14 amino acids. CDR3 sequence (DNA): TGTGCCAGCACCACCAATCTGGGGGCACGGGAGCTGTTTTTT. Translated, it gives CASTTNLGARELFF.

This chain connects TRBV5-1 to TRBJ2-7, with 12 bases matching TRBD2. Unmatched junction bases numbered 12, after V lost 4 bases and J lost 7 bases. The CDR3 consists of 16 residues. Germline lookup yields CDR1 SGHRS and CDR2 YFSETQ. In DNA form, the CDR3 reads TGCGCCAGCAGCCCTCCCGGGCTAGCGGGGGGGCTGGAGCAGTACTTC. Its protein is CASSPPGLAGGLEQYF.

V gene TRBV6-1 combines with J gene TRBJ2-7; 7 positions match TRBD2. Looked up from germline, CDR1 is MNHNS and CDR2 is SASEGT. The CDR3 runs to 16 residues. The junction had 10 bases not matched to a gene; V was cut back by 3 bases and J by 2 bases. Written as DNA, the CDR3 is TGTGCCAGCAGTGAGGTACTCGGCGGGGGTCCCTACGAGCAGTACTTC. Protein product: CASSEVLGGGPYEQYF.

The CDR3 bases are TGTGCCAGCAGCTTAGGAGGACAGCCTAATTCACCCCTCCACTTT. This translates into CASSLGGQPNSPLHF. The chain combines TRBV7-8 with TRBJ1-6; tentatively, D is TRBD1 (6 bases). Trimming shortened V by 1 base and J by 6 bases, and 10 bases separated the two germline ends. The CDR3 totals 15 residues. Per germline, CDR1 SGHVS and CDR2 FQNEAQ. The complete variable domain, with remaining parts taken from reference TRBV7-8 and TRBJ1-6, reads GAGVSQSPRYKVAKRGQDVALRCDPISGHVSLFWYQQALGQGPEFLTYFQNEAQLDKSGLPSDRFFAERPEGSVSTLKIQRTQQEDSAVYLCASSLGGQPNSPLHFGNGTRLTVT.

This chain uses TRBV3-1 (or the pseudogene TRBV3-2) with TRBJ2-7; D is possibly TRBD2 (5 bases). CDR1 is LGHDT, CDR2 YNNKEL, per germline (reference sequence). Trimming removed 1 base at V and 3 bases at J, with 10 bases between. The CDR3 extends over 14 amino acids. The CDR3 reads CASSQVSAGYEQYF. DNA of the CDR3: TGTGCCAGCAGCCAAGTTAGCGCCGGCTACGAGCAGTACTTC.

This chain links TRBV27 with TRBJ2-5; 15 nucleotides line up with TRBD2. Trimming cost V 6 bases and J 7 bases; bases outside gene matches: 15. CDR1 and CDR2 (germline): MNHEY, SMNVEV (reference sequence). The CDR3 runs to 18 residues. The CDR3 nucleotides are TGTGCCAGCAGCGCCCGGACCGGACTAGCGGGGGGGAGTGGGACCCAGTACTTC. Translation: CASSARTGLAGGSGTQYF.

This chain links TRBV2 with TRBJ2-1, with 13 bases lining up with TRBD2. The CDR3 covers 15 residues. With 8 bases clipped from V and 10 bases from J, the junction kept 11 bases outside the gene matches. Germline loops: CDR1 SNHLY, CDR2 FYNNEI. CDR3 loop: CASRLTSGGAGEQFF. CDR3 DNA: TGTGCCAGCCGGTTAACTAGCGGGGGGGCCGGAGAGCAGTTCTTC.